The 12 T cell receptor beta chains listed next were all sequenced from one sample in a study of patients and donors after allogeneic stem cell transplantation. TCRdb used MiXCR to reprocess the RT-PCR reads, holding one entry per CDR3 protein. The sample contains hundreds of thousands of distinct CDR3 sequences, about a sixth of which appear only once. Material: blood, either unsorted or a sorted T cell fraction (not recorded which). Receptor source: a human donor who was either an allogeneic HSCT recipient or a stem cell or donor lymphocyte infusion donor (not recorded which). It is not recorded whose cells these are; they may come from a transplant donor.

The rearrangement joins TRBV20-1 to TRBJ2-7, with 10 bases lining up with TRBD2. CDR1 DFQATT and CDR2 SNEGSKA come from the germline V gene (reference sequence). The CDR3 contains 14 residues. Trimming cost V 6 bases and J 4 bases; bases outside gene matches: 9. CDR3 in amino acids: CSANRAGGPYEQYF. CDR3 DNA sequence: TGCAGTGCAAACCGAGCGGGGGGGCCGTACGAGCAGTACTTC.

This clonotype was seen a single time. V gene TRBV6-2 or TRBV6-3 combines with J gene TRBJ2-2; 7 bases fit TRBD1. CDR1 is MNHEY and CDR2 is SVGEGT in the germline V gene. Trimming at V came to 6 bases and at J to 0 bases, leaving 7 bases not matched to a gene. The CDR3 sequence is 16 residues long. The CDR3 DNA follows: TGTGCCAGCAGCAGGGGACAGAGTACGAACACCGGGGAGCTGTTTTTT. This gives the protein CASSRGQSTNTGELFF.

This clonotype was observed a handful of times. The chain links TRBV3-1 to TRBJ1-1; possible D gene TRBD1, 5 bases. V was shortened by 3 bases and J by 8 bases, with 13 bases between the two germline ends. This CDR3 region has 13 residues. Germline CDR1 is LGHDT and CDR2 is YNNKEL (reference sequence). CDR3: CASSHWVTEEAFF. The CDR3 bases are TGTGCCAGCAGCCATTGGGTGACAGAAGAAGCTTTCTTT.

The chain combines TRBV20-1 with TRBJ2-1; maybe TRBD1 (6 bases). Germline V gene lookup returns CDR1 DFQATT and CDR2 SNEGSKA (reference sequence). The CDR3 contains 15 residues. V gave up 0 bases and J gave up 5 bases, with 14 bases separating them. CDR3 in DNA: TGCAGTGCTAGAGATCGTAGGGGGAATCACAATGAGCAGTTCTTC. Protein product: CSARDRRGNHNEQFF.

This rearrangement joins TRBV6-1 to TRBJ1-2; weak D call: TRBD1 (6 bases). CDR1 is MNHNS, CDR2 SASEGT, per germline. The CDR3 consists of 16 residues. V gave up 2 bases and J gave up 5 bases, with 18 bases separating them. The DNA for the CDR3 is TGTGCCAGCAGTGAATTTACAGGGATATCGAATTATGGCTACACCTTC. Protein sequence: CASSEFTGISNYGYTF.

The genes are TRBV25-1 and TRBJ1-2, with D unresolved. The V end lost 1 base, the J end lost 4 bases, and 16 bases lay between the germline ends. The CDR3 has 16 residues. CDR1 is MGHDK, CDR2 SYGVNS, per germline. CDR3 region: CASSESITSSPYGYTF. DNA of the CDR3: TGTGCCAGCAGTGAATCTATAACGTCTTCACCCTATGGCTACACCTTC.

V and J are TRBV6-2 or TRBV6-3 and TRBJ2-2; either TRBD1 or TRBD2 may fit D (5 bases each). CDR3 length: 12 residues. In germline, CDR1 is MNHEY, CDR2 SVGEGT. Trimming pared 8 bases from V and 5 bases from J, leaving 9 bases between. CDR3: CASPGPTGELFF. In nucleotides, the CDR3 is TGTGCCAGCCCGGGGCCAACCGGGGAGCTGTTTTTT.

This chain links TRBV9 with TRBJ1-3; 7 bases are shared with TRBD1. The germline V gene encodes CDR1 SGDLS and CDR2 YYNGEE. V lost 4 bases to trimming and J lost 0 bases; unmatched junction nucleotides: 16. This CDR3 comprises 19 residues. Here the CDR3 reads CASSPWKGTATLSGNTIYF. In nucleotides, the CDR3 is TGTGCCAGCAGCCCATGGAAGGGGACAGCGACCCTCTCTGGAAACACCATATATTTT.

The V and J genes are TRBV10-3 and TRBJ2-3; D is uncertain. Trimming removed 6 bases from V and 3 bases from J, with 16 bases in between. Germline CDR1 ENHRY, CDR2 SYGVKD. CDR3 length equals 15 residues. Here the CDR3 DNA reads TGTGCCATCAGCCCCGTGGCCGGCAGTACAGATACGCAGTATTTT. It specifies CAISPVAGSTDTQYF.

The chain is built from TRBV4-1 and TRBJ2-1, with TRBD2 identical over 12 bases. J was trimmed by 7 bases and V by 5 bases; bases with no gene match: 9. The CDR3 consists of 16 residues. The germline CDR1 and CDR2 sequences are MGHRA and YSYEKL. Here the CDR3 reads CASSARLAGVENEQFF. The CDR3 region has the DNA TGCGCCAGCAGCGCCCGACTAGCGGGAGTCGAAAATGAGCAGTTCTTC.

This clonotype was detected a few times. The chain combines TRBV7-2 with TRBJ1-2; D call uncertain. V dropped 5 bases and J dropped 5 bases, with 6 bases sitting between them. Looked up from germline, CDR1 is SGHTA and CDR2 is FQGNSA. The CDR3 contains 11 residues. CDR3 sequence: CASSPRYGYTF. CDR3 DNA sequence: TGTGCCAGCAGCCCTAGATATGGCTACACCTTC.

This chain connects TRBV18 to TRBJ2-3, with 10 bases identical to TRBD2. The CDR3 sequence is 17 residues long. V shed 6 bases, J shed 2 bases, and the junction held 11 bases outside the gene matches. The germline CDR1 and CDR2 sequences are KGHSH and LQKENI. The CDR3 loop reads CASSILATSGATDTQYF. CDR3 coding DNA: TGTGCCAGCTCGATCCTGGCAACTAGCGGGGCCACAGATACGCAGTATTTT.